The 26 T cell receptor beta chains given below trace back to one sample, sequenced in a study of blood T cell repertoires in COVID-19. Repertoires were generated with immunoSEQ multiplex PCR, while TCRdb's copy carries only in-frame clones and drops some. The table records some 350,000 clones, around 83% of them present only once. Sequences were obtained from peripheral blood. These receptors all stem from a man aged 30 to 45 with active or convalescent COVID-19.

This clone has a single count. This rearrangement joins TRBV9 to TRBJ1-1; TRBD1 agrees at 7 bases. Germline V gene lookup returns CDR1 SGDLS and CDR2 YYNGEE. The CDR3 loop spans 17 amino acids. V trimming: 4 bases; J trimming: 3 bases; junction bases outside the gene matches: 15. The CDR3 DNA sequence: TGTGCCAGCAGCCGCCGACAGGGCCTCCTGTCACACACTGAAGCTTTCTTT. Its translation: CASSRRQGLLSHTEAFF.

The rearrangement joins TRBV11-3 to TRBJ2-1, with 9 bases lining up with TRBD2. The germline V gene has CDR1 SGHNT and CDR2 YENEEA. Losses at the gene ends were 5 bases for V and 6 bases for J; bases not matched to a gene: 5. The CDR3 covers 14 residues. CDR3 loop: CASSEREVGNEQFF. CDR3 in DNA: TGTGCCAGCAGCGAGCGGGAGGTGGGCAATGAGCAGTTCTTC.

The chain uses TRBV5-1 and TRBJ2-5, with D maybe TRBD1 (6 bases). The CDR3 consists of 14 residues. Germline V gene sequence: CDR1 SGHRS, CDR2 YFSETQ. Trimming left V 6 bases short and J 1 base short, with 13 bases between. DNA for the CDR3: TGCGCCAGCACTTCACAGGGAGCCCAAGAGACCCAGTACTTC. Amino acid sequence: CASTSQGAQETQYF.

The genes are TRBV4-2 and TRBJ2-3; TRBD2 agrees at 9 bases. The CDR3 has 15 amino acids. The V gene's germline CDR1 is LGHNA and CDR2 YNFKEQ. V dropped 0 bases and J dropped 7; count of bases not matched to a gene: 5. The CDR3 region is CASSQDVREGYTQYF. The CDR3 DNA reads TGTGCCAGCAGCCAAGACGTGCGGGAGGGTTATACGCAGTATTTT.

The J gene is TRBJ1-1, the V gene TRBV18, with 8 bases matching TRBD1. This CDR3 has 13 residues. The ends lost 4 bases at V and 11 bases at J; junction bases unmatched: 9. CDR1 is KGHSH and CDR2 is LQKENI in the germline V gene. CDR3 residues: CASSQTQGARAFF. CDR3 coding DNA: TGTGCCAGCTCACAAACCCAGGGGGCGAGGGCTTTCTTT.

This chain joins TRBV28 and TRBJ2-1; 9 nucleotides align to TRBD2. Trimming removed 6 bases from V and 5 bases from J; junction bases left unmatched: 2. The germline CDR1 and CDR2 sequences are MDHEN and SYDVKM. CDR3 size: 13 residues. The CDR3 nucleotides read TGTGCCAGCAGGCGACTAGCGGACAATGAGCAGTTCTTC. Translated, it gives CASRRLADNEQFF.

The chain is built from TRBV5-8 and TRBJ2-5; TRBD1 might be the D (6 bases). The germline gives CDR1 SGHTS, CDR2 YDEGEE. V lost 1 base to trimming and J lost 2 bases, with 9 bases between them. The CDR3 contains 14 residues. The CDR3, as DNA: TGTGCCAGCAGCTTGCCCGGACAGCAAGAGACCCAGTACTTC. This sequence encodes CASSLPGQQETQYF.

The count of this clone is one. The CDR3 DNA follows: TGTGCCAGCCACCGGACTAGCGGGAGGGTGTACAATGAGCAGTTCTTC. It translates to CASHRTSGRVYNEQFF. The chain uses TRBV2 and TRBJ2-1; 15 bases map to TRBD2. There are 16 residues in the CDR3. V lost 8 bases to trimming and J lost 4 bases; unmatched junction nucleotides: 6. CDR1 and CDR2 (germline): SNHLY, FYNNEI.

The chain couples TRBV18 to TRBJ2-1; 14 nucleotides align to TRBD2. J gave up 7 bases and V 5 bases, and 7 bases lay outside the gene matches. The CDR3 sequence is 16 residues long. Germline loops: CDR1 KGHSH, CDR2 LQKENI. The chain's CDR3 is CASSTLTSGGGNEQFF. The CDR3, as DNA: TGTGCCAGCTCAACTCTGACTAGCGGGGGGGGAAATGAGCAGTTCTTC.

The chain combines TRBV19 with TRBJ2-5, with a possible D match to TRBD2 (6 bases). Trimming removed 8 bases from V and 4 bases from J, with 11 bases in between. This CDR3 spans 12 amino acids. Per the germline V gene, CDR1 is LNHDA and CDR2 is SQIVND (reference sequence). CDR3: CASGTLGETQYF. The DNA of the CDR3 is TGTGCCAGTGGGACTTTGGGAGAGACCCAGTACTTC. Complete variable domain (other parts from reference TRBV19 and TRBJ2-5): DGGITQSPKYLFRKEGQNVTLSCEQNLNHDAMYWYRQDPGQGLRLIYYSQIVNDFQKGDIAEGYSVSREKKESFPLTVTSAQKNPTAFYLCASGTLGETQYFGPGTRLLVL.

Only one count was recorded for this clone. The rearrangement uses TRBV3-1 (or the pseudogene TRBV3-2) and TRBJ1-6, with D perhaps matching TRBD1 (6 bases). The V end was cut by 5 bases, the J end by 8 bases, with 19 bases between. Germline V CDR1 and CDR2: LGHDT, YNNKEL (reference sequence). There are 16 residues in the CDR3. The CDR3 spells CASSYKVGKGDSPLHF. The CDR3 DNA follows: TGTGCCAGCAGCTACAAGGTGGGTAAGGGGGATTCACCCCTCCACTTT.

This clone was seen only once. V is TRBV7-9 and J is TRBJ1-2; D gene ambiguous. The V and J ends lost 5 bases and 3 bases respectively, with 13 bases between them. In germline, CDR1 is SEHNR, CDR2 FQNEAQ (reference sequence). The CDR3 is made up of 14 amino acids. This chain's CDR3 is CASSPNNVHYGYTF. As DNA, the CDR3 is TGTGCCAGCAGCCCGAACAACGTTCACTATGGCTACACCTTC.

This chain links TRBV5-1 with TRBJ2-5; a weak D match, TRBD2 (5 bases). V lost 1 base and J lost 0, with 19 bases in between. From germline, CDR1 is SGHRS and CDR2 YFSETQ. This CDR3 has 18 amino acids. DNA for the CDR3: TGCGCCAGCAGCTTGCTTAGTGGACTTCGGCTCCACCAAGAGACCCAGTACTTC. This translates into CASSLLSGLRLHQETQYF.

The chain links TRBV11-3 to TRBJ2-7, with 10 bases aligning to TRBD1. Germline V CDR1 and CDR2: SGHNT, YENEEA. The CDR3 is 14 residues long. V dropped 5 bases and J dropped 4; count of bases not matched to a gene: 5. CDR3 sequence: CASSGTGDSYEQYF. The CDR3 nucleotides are TGTGCCAGCAGCGGGACAGGGGACAGTTACGAGCAGTACTTC.

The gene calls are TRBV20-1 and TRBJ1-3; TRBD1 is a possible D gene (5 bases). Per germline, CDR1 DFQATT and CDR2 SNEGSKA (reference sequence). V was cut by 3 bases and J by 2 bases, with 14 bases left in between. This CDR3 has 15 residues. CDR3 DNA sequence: TGCAGTGCTAGTCTCCAGGGTTCTACTGGAAACACCATATATTTT. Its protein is CSASLQGSTGNTIYF.

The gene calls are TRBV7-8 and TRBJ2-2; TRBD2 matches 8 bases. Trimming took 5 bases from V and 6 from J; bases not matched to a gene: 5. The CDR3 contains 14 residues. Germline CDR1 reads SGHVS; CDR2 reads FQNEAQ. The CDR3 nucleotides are TGTGCCAGCAGCATGGGACTAGTCTCCGGGGAGCTGTTTTTT. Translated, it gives CASSMGLVSGELFF. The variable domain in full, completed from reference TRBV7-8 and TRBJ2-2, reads GAGVSQSPRYKVAKRGQDVALRCDPISGHVSLFWYQQALGQGPEFLTYFQNEAQLDKSGLPSDRFFAERPEGSVSTLKIQRTQQEDSAVYLCASSMGLVSGELFFGEGSRLTVL.

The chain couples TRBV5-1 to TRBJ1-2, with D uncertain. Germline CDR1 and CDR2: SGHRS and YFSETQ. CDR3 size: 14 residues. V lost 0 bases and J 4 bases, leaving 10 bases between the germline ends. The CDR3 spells CASSLEAGRYGYTF. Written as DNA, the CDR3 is TGCGCCAGCAGCTTGGAGGCAGGCCGCTATGGCTACACCTTC.

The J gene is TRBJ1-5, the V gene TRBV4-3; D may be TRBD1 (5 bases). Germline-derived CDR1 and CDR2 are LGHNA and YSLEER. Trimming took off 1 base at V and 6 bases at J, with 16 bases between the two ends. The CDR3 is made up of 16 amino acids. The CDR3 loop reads CASSQVYQGITQPQHF. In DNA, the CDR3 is TGCGCCAGCAGCCAAGTGTATCAGGGAATTACTCAGCCCCAGCATTTT.

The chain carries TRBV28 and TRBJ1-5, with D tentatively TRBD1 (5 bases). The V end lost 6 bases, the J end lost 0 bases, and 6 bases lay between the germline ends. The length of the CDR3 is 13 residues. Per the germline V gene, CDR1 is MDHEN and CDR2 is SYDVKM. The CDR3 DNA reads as TGTGCCAGCAGAGGACATAGCAATCAGCCCCAGCATTTT. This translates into CASRGHSNQPQHF.

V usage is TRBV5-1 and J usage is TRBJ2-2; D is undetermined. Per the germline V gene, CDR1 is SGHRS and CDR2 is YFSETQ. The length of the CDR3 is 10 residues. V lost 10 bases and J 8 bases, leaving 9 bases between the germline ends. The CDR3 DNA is TGCGCCCCAACCGCGGGGGAGCTGTTTTTT. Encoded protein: CAPTAGELFF.

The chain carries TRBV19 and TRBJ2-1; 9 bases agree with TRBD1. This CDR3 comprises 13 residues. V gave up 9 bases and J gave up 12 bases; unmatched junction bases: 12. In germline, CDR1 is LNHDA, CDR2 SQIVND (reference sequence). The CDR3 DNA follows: TGTGCCAGCGACCCGGGACAGGGAACGTTGCAGTTCTTC. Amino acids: CASDPGQGTLQFF.

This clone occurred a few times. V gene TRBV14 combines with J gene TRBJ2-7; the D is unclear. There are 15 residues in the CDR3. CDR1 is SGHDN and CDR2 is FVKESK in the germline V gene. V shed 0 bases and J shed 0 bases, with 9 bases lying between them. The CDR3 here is CASSQEWAASYEQYF. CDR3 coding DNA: TGTGCCAGCAGCCAAGAATGGGCAGCCTCCTACGAGCAGTACTTC.

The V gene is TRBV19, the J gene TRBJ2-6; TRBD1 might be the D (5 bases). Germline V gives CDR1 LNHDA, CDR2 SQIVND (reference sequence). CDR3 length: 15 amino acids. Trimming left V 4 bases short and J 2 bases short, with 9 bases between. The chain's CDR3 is CASSTGYTGANVLTF. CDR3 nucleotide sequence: TGTGCCAGTAGTACAGGGTACACTGGGGCCAACGTCCTGACTTTC.

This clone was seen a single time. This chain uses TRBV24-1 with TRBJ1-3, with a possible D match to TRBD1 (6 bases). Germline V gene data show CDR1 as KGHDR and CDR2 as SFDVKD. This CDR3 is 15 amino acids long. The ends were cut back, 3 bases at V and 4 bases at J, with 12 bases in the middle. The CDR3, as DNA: TGTGCCACCAGTGATATGACAGGTCCCGGAAACACCATATATTTT. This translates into CATSDMTGPGNTIYF.

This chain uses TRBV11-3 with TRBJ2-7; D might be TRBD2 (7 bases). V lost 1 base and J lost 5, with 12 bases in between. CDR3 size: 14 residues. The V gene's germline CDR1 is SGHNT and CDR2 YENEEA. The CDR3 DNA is TGTGCCAGCAGCTTAGCGGGGGGCCTGGACGAGCAGTACTTC. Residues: CASSLAGGLDEQYF.

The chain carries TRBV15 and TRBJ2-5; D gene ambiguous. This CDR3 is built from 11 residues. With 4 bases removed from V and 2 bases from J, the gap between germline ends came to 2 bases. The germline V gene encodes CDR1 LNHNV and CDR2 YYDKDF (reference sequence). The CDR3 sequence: CATSIQETQYF. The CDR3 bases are TGTGCCACCAGCATACAAGAGACCCAGTACTTC. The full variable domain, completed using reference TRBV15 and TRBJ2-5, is DAMVIQNPRYQVTQFGKPVTLSCSQTLNHNVMYWYQQKSSQAPKLLFHYYDKDFNNEADTPDNFQSRRPNTSFCFLDIRSPGLGDTAMYLCATSIQETQYFGPGTRLLVL.